This entry features one TCR beta chain sequence. Its specificity is not known. The data belong to a study of CD8 T cells in ankylosing spondylitis. Findings and caveats of the study: Disease-linked clones were reportedly significantly enriched in matched ankylosing spondylitis synovial fluid. Existing reports had already noted some motif variants in reactive arthritis synovial fluid and blood. The authors found the disease-linked clones to be CD8+ and relatively rare in peripheral blood.

V was pared by 2 bases and J by 4 bases, with 11 bases between. The CDR3 is made up of 14 amino acids. The V gene's germline CDR1 is MNHEY and CDR2 SVGAGI. TCRdb reprocessed the 5' RACE reads with MiXCR, giving one entry per CDR3 protein. The sample records some 290,000 distinct CDR3 sequences, around 19% being singletons. The clonotype originates from a male donor with ankylosing spondylitis or in good health (not recorded which). The chain employs TRBV6-5 and TRBJ1-2; possibly TRBD1 for D (6 bases). The sample consisted of blood, either unsorted or a sorted T cell fraction (not recorded which). The CDR3 reads CASSYRGEPYGYTF. The CDR3 coding sequence is TGTGCCAGCAGTTACAGGGGGGAGCCCTATGGCTACACCTTC.